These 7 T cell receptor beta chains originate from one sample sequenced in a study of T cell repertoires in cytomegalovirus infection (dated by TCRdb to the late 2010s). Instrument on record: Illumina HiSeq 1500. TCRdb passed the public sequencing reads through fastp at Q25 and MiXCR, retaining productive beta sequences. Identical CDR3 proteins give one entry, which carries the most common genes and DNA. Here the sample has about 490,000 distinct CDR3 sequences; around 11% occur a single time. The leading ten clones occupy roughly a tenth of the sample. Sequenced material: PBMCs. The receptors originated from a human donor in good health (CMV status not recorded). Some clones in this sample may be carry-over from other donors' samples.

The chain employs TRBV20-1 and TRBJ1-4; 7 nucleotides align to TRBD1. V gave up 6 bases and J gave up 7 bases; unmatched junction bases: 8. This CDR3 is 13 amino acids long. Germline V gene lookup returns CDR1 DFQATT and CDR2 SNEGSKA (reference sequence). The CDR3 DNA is TGCAGTGCGCCAGGGGGAAGGGGTGAAAAACTGTTTTTT. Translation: CSAPGGRGEKLFF.

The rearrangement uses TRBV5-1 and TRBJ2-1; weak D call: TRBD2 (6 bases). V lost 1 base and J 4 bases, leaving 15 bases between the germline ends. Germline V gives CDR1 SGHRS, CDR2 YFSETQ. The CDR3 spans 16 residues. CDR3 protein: CASSLRSNRGYNEQFF. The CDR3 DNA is TGCGCCAGCAGCTTGAGATCCAACCGGGGGTACAATGAGCAGTTCTTC.

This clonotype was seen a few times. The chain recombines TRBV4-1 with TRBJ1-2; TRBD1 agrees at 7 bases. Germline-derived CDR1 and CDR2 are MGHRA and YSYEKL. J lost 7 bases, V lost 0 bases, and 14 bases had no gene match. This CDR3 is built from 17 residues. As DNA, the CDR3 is TGCGCCAGCAGCCAAGAGTGGGCAGGGGGTAATCGGGTTGGCTACACCTTC. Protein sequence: CASSQEWAGGNRVGYTF.

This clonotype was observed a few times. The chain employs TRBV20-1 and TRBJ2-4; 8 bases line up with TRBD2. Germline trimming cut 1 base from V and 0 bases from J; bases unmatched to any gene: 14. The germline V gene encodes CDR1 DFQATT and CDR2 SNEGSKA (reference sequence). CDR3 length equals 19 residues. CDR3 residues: CSARAFSGLAELAKNIQYF. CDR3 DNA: TGCAGTGCTAGAGCTTTCTCCGGACTAGCTGAACTAGCCAAAAACATTCAGTACTTC.

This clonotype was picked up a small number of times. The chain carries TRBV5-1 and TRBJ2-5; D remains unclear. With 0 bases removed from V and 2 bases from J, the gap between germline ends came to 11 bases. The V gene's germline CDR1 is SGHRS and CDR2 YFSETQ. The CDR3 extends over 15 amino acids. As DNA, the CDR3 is TGCGCCAGCAGCTTGGTAGTGCCGATGCAAGAGACCCAGTACTTC. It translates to CASSLVVPMQETQYF.

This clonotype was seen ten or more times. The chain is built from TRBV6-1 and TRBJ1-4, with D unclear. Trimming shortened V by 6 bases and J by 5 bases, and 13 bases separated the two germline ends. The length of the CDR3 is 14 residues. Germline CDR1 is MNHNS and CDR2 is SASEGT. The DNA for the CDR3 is TGTGCCAGCAGCGACCTGGGCAAGAATGAAAAACTGTTTTTT. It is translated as CASSDLGKNEKLFF.

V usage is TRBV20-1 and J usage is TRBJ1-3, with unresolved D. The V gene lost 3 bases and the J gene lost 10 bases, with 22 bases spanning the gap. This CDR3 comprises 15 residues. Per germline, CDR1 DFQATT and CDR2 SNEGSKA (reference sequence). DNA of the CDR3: TGCAGTGCTAGGCCGCGGGTCATACCCCGACCGACCATATATTTT. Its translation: CSARPRVIPRPTIYF.